The 11 T cell receptor beta chains given below trace back to one sample, sequenced in a study of response to subunit inactivated influenza vaccine. TCRdb reprocessed the RT-PCR reads with MiXCR, giving one entry per CDR3 protein. The sample yields over 400,000 distinct CDR3 sequences, 10% to 15% seen once. The specimen was PBMCs from blood, collected about 6 weeks after vaccination. The source of these receptors is a man aged 50 or older who received an inactivated influenza vaccine.

The rearrangement uses TRBV5-1 and TRBJ2-5; no clear D. Germline loops: CDR1 SGHRS, CDR2 YFSETQ. Trimming cost V 0 bases and J 1 base, with 10 bases left between them. This CDR3 comprises 15 residues. The CDR3 region is CASSLVAESQETQYF. In nucleotides, the CDR3 is TGCGCCAGCAGCTTGGTCGCGGAGTCCCAAGAGACCCAGTACTTC. Full variable domain (remainder filled in from reference TRBV5-1 and TRBJ2-5): KAGVTQTPRYLIKTRGQQVTLSCSPISGHRSVSWYQQTPGQGLQFLFEYFSETQRNKGNFPGRFSGRQFSNSRSEMNVSTLELGDSALYLCASSLVAESQETQYFGPGTRLLVL.

CDR3 nucleotides: TGTGCCAGCAGCTTAACCCGGGACAGGAGCGGTGGCTACACCTTC. Protein sequence: CASSLTRDRSGGYTF. The genes are TRBV7-8 and TRBJ1-2, with 8 bases aligning to TRBD1. Trimming at V came to 2 bases and at J to 7 bases, leaving 9 bases not matched to a gene. This CDR3 contains 15 residues. Germline CDR1 is SGHVS and CDR2 is FQNEAQ. Full variable domain (outside the CDR3, taken from reference TRBV7-8 and TRBJ1-2): GAGVSQSPRYKVAKRGQDVALRCDPISGHVSLFWYQQALGQGPEFLTYFQNEAQLDKSGLPSDRFFAERPEGSVSTLKIQRTQQEDSAVYLCASSLTRDRSGGYTFGSGTRLTVV.

This clonotype was counted a few times. A much larger clone lies a single base off, so this may be a read error. The V gene is TRBV24-1, the J gene TRBJ2-3; tentatively, D is TRBD1 (5 bases). V shed 0 bases and J shed 4 bases, with 7 bases lying between them. The CDR3 covers 14 residues. In germline, CDR1 is KGHDR, CDR2 SFDVKD. The CDR3 DNA reads as TGTGCCACCAGTGATTTGAGGGGTCCAGATACGCAGTATTTT. Amino acids: CATSDLRGPDTQYF.

The V call is TRBV20-1, the J call TRBJ1-1; 7 bases align to TRBD1. The germline CDR1 and CDR2 sequences are DFQATT and SNEGSKA (reference sequence). V was clipped by 4 bases and J by 1 base; unmatched bases: 3. The CDR3 is 13 residues long. CDR3 in DNA: TGCAGTGCTAACTGGGACAGGAACACTGAAGCTTTCTTT. This translates into CSANWDRNTEAFF.

The sample holds a few counts of this clonotype. The CDR3 spells CASSFGGHTEAFF. In nucleotides, the CDR3 is TGTGCCAGCAGTTTCGGGGGTCACACTGAAGCTTTCTTT. The chain uses TRBV12-3 or TRBV12-4 and TRBJ1-1, with D tentatively TRBD1 (5 bases). The CDR3 sequence is 13 residues long. Trimming shortened V by 3 bases and J by 3 bases, and 8 bases separated the two germline ends.

The chain carries TRBV28 and TRBJ1-2, with D tentatively TRBD1 (5 bases). The V gene's germline CDR1 is MDHEN and CDR2 SYDVKM. This CDR3 spans 12 amino acids. V was pared by 11 bases and J by 4 bases, with 14 bases between. Here the CDR3 reads CACLGGSYGYTF. The CDR3 DNA reads as TGTGCCTGTCTGGGGGGATCCTATGGCTACACCTTC.

The genes are TRBV12-3 or TRBV12-4 and TRBJ2-3; D gene uncertain. The CDR3 has 12 amino acids. The V gene lost 5 bases and the J gene lost 5 bases, with 8 bases spanning the gap. CDR3 region: CASSPEVDTQYF. CDR3 DNA: TGTGCCAGCAGTCCCGAGGTAGATACGCAGTATTTT.

This clonotype was found many times. The rearrangement joins TRBV10-3 to TRBJ2-1; 8 bases are shared with TRBD1. The trim removed 7 bases at V and 4 bases at J, leaving 9 bases unmatched. The CDR3 length is 15 residues. Germline loops: CDR1 ENHRY, CDR2 SYGVKD. The CDR3 spells CAITAGQAPYNEQFF. The CDR3 nucleotides read TGTGCCATCACCGCGGGACAGGCCCCTTACAATGAGCAGTTCTTC.

This clonotype was counted at least ten times. The chain has TRBV12-3 or TRBV12-4 and TRBJ2-1, with D perhaps matching TRBD2 (5 bases). With 4 bases removed from V and 10 bases from J, the gap between germline ends came to 11 bases. This CDR3 is 12 amino acids long. Here the CDR3 DNA reads TGTGCCAGCAGTTCCGTGGGAGTAGAGCAGTTCTTC. This gives the protein CASSSVGVEQFF.

This clonotype was seen many times. This chain links TRBV12-3 or TRBV12-4 with TRBJ1-6; 11 bases line up with TRBD1. V shed 6 bases and J 9 bases; nucleotides not matched to a gene: 7. There are 15 residues in the CDR3. DNA of the CDR3: TGTGCCAGCAGCCCCGGGACAGGGGGTTCTTCACCCCTCCACTTT. Translation gives CASSPGTGGSSPLHF.

The gene calls are TRBV5-1 and TRBJ2-1; TRBD2 matches 13 bases. This CDR3 region has 15 residues. Germline values: CDR1 SGHRS, CDR2 YFSETQ. Trimming at V came to 4 bases and at J to 6 bases, leaving 4 bases not matched to a gene. Here the CDR3 reads CASSPGTSGTNEQFF. For the CDR3, the DNA is TGCGCCAGCAGCCCAGGGACTAGCGGGACCAATGAGCAGTTCTTC.